This T cell receptor (beta chain) was sequenced in a study of T-cell memory formation after mild COVID-19. Study-wide findings and caveats: Researchers report contracting CD4+ clones mostly in CM and EM, with CD8+ clones in EMRA.

The sample holds a few counts of this clonotype. Its antigen is currently unknown. Germline CDR1 is LNHNV and CDR2 is YYDKDF (reference sequence). The CDR3 loop spans 19 amino acids. V shed 1 base and J shed 5 bases, with 23 bases lying between them. Via MiXCR, TCRdb re-called the 5' RACE reads, giving one row per CDR3 protein. Of fewer than 250,000 distinct CDR3 sequences listed, around 27% are singletons. V usage is TRBV15 and J usage is TRBJ2-2, with D possibly called TRBD1 or TRBD2 (5 bases each). The sample consisted of PBMCs or a T cell subset sorted from them (not recorded which). The sequence was collected from an adult woman who had mild COVID-19 (a few samples of this study predate the infection). Cell type and time point are not known. DNA for the CDR3: TGTGCCACCAGCAGAGGGGGGACCCCCGCTGGCCTAGGGACCGGGGAGCTGTTTTTT. Amino acid sequence: CATSRGGTPAGLGTGELFF.